Given below is one T cell receptor beta chain in context. Its antigen remains unknown. The data derive from a study of CXCR3-negative and CXCR3-positive naive CD8 T cells. Findings and caveats of the study: Greater hydrophobicity was found in TRB CDR3s of CXCR3-positive naive cells than of CXCR3-negative naive cells.

Cells classed as naive CD8+ T cells were CD45RO-CCR7+CD27+CD95-. This CDR3 region has 21 residues. Each TRB cDNA library was prepared by 5' RACE (with UMI labels). TCRdb derives one entry per CDR3 protein from the 5' RACE reads, leaving out DNA. This repertoire includes under 85,000 distinct CDR3 sequences. The sample taken for sequencing was naive CXCR3+ CD8+ T cells from blood. The subset: CD45RO-CCR7+CD27+CD95- naive CD8+ T cells expressing CXCR3 (TNR3+). This clonotype originated in a human donor in good health. Some clones in this sample may be carry-over from other donors' samples. This chain uses TRBV21-1 with TRBJ2-3; as DNA is missing, the TRBD2 call by TCRdb cannot be tested. TRBV21-1 is reported as a pseudogene. CDR3 residues: CASSKEDSGRTSDLSTDTQYF.